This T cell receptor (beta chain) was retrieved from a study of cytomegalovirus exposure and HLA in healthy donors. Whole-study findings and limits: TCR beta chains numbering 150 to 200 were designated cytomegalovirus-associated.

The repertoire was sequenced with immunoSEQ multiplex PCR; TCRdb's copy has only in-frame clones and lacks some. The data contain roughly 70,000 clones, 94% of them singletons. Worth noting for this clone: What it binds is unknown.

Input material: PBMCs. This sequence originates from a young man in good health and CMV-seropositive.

The CDR3 DNA is TGTGCCTGGGCTTACAGCGGGAGCCCTTCAGATACGCAGTATTTT. Amino acid sequence: CAWAYSGSPSDTQYF. The rearrangement joins TRBV30 to TRBJ2-3, with 8 bases fitting TRBD2. The CDR3 spans 15 residues. J lost 4 bases, V lost 5 bases, and 11 bases had no gene match. The germline gives CDR1 GTSNPN, CDR2 SVGIG (reference sequence).